The 17 T cell receptor beta chains below all came from one sample that was sequenced in a study of T-cell reconstitution after alpha-beta-depleted transplantation in children. Preparation of the TCRbeta library involved a method that used unique molecular identifiers. One entry per CDR3 protein results from TCRdb running MiXCR on the PCR reads. The sample carries around 370,000 distinct CDR3 sequences, about a tenth recorded once. Material: PBMCs from the stem cell graft donor, obtained from the stem cell graft. These receptor sequences come from a human donor who donated a stem cell graft to a child with acute lymphoblastic leukemia.

CDR3 coding DNA: TGTGCCAGCAGTTACCAGGGGGGGGTCTACGAGCAGTACTTC. As protein: CASSYQGGVYEQYF. The chain is built from TRBV27 and TRBJ2-7; D is tentatively TRBD1 or TRBD2 (7 bases each). The germline V and J ends were trimmed by 4 bases and 3 bases, with 13 bases remaining between them. There are 14 residues in the CDR3. Germline V gene data show CDR1 as MNHEY and CDR2 as SMNVEV (reference sequence).

CDR3 protein: CASLKLESSYNEQFF. The CDR3 DNA is TGTGCCAGCCTCAAACTGGAGAGCTCCTACAATGAGCAGTTCTTC. The chain combines TRBV27 with TRBJ2-1; no reliable D call. Germline V gene sequence: CDR1 MNHEY, CDR2 SMNVEV (reference sequence). The CDR3 contains 15 residues. V was pared by 8 bases and J by 0 bases, with 14 bases between.

This clonotype was counted only a few times. The V call is TRBV11-1, the J call TRBJ1-3; D unclear. V was trimmed by 0 bases and J by 0 bases, leaving 15 bases between them. Germline V gene sequence: CDR1 SGHAT, CDR2 FQDESV (reference sequence). This CDR3 is built from 18 residues. The DNA for the CDR3 is TGTGCCAGCAGCTTAGCATTTCGGACGGTGAGCTCTGGAAACACCATATATTTT. Amino acids: CASSLAFRTVSSGNTIYF.

This clonotype was seen a few times. The V gene is TRBV27, the J gene TRBJ2-5; D not certain. CDR1 and CDR2 (germline): MNHEY, SMNVEV (reference sequence). The CDR3 is made up of 13 amino acids. Trimming pared 5 bases from V and 1 base from J, leaving 8 bases between. The CDR3 region is CASSPPGQETQYF. CDR3 coding DNA: TGTGCCAGCAGTCCCCCGGGCCAAGAGACCCAGTACTTC.

This clonotype came up a few times. This rearrangement joins TRBV10-3 to TRBJ2-7, with a weak D call TRBD1 (6 bases). Trimming shortened V by 10 bases and J by 7 bases, and 17 bases separated the two germline ends. CDR3 size: 12 residues. Germline V gene sequence: CDR1 ENHRY, CDR2 SYGVKD. The CDR3, as DNA: TGTGCCACCCAAGGGGGAACCTGGGAGCAGTACTTC. This encodes CATQGGTWEQYF.

In its sample, this clonotype was seen a few times. The chain links TRBV4-3 to TRBJ2-2, with D possibly matching TRBD2 (6 bases). Trimming took off 0 bases at V and 3 bases at J, with 14 bases between the two ends. CDR3 length equals 17 residues. In germline, CDR1 is LGHNA, CDR2 YSLEER. The chain's CDR3 is CASSQDLGGEDTGELFF. For the CDR3, the DNA is TGCGCCAGCAGCCAAGATCTCGGAGGGGAGGACACCGGGGAGCTGTTTTTT.

The rearrangement links TRBV9 to TRBJ1-5; 7 bases align to TRBD1. The V and J ends lost 3 bases and 0 bases, in that order; junction bases with no gene match: 3. Per germline, CDR1 SGDLS and CDR2 YYNGEE. This CDR3 contains 15 residues. The CDR3 loop is CASSAGTASNQPQHF. CDR3 in DNA: TGTGCCAGCAGCGCCGGGACAGCTAGCAATCAGCCCCAGCATTTT.

This clonotype was recorded at least ten times. This chain uses TRBV15 with TRBJ2-3, with D hard to call. The germline V gene encodes CDR1 LNHNV and CDR2 YYDKDF (reference sequence). This CDR3 comprises 16 residues. The ends were cut back, 0 bases at V and 4 bases at J, with 14 bases in the middle. CDR3 nucleotides: TGTGCCACCAGCAGAGAGTCTTCCGGCCCCGCAGATACGCAGTATTTT. Amino acids: CATSRESSGPADTQYF.

This chain connects TRBV5-1 to TRBJ1-5, with 8 nucleotides matching TRBD1. The CDR3 has 15 amino acids. The ends lost 4 bases at V and 0 bases at J; junction bases unmatched: 3. From germline, CDR1 is SGHRS and CDR2 YFSETQ. The CDR3 bases are TGCGCCAGCAGCGAAGGACAGGGTAGCAATCAGCCCCAGCATTTT. It encodes CASSEGQGSNQPQHF. Drawing the rest from reference TRBV5-1 and TRBJ1-5, the complete variable domain is KAGVTQTPRYLIKTRGQQVTLSCSPISGHRSVSWYQQTPGQGLQFLFEYFSETQRNKGNFPGRFSGRQFSNSRSEMNVSTLELGDSALYLCASSEGQGSNQPQHFGDGTRLSIL.

This clonotype has a count of ten or more. The V call is TRBV6-2 or TRBV6-3, the J call TRBJ2-1; tentative D call: TRBD1 (6 bases). Looked up from germline, CDR1 is MNHEY and CDR2 is SVGEGT. Trimming stripped 4 bases from V and 10 bases from J, with 20 bases between. This CDR3 is 15 amino acids long. CDR3 nucleotides: TGTGCCAGCAGTTCCTCCTTAGGGGTAAGGGGGGAGCAGTTCTTC. Translating it yields CASSSSLGVRGEQFF.

This clonotype was counted only a few times. The V call is TRBV27, the J call TRBJ2-1, with TRBD2 matching 10 bases. CDR3 size: 17 residues. The V gene's germline CDR1 is MNHEY and CDR2 SMNVEV (reference sequence). Losses at the gene ends were 5 bases for V and 6 bases for J; bases not matched to a gene: 13. CDR3 residues: CASSRQTLAGDVNEQFF. The CDR3 DNA is TGTGCCAGCAGTCGACAAACTCTAGCGGGAGACGTCAATGAGCAGTTCTTC.

This clonotype was counted a few times. The chain recombines TRBV19 with TRBJ2-2; D unclear. Germline V gene sequence: CDR1 LNHDA, CDR2 SQIVND (reference sequence). The CDR3 is made up of 15 amino acids. Trimming cost V 1 base and J 4 bases, with 10 bases left between them. CDR3 DNA sequence: TGTGCCAGTAGTATAGGCCTCGGGTCCACCGGGGAGCTGTTTTTT. It yields the protein CASSIGLGSTGELFF.

This clonotype was seen repeatedly, ten times or more. The chain combines TRBV9 with TRBJ2-1; 13 bases align to TRBD2. Germline V gives CDR1 SGDLS, CDR2 YYNGEE. V lost 2 bases to trimming and J lost 5 bases; unmatched junction nucleotides: 4. This CDR3 is 16 amino acids long. The CDR3 protein is CASSVGGLAGHNEQFF. DNA for the CDR3: TGTGCCAGCAGCGTGGGGGGACTAGCGGGACACAATGAGCAGTTCTTC.

This clonotype turned up a few times. The gene calls are TRBV12-3 or TRBV12-4 and TRBJ1-5; 11 bases match TRBD1. Unmatched junction bases numbered 5, after V lost 2 bases and J lost 2 bases. The CDR3 has 17 amino acids. The CDR3 bases are TGTGCCAGCAGTTTACGGACAGGGGGCCTTGGCAATCAGCCCCAGCATTTT. Amino acid sequence: CASSLRTGGLGNQPQHF.

This clonotype has just a few counts. The V call is TRBV12-5, the J call TRBJ1-1, with D tentatively TRBD1 (6 bases). Germline V gene lookup returns CDR1 LGHNT and CDR2 FRNRAP. The CDR3 loop spans 15 amino acids. Trimming left V 3 bases short and J 3 bases short, with 14 bases between. The CDR3 spells CASGLTLTGYTEAFF. DNA of the CDR3: TGTGCTAGTGGTTTAACCCTTACAGGGTACACTGAAGCTTTCTTT.

V gene TRBV29-1 combines with J gene TRBJ2-7; the match to TRBD1 covers 10 bases. With V trimmed by 5 bases and J by 2 bases, 3 bases remained unmatched. Per the germline V gene, CDR1 is SQVTM and CDR2 is ANQGSEA. There are 13 residues in the CDR3. This CDR3 reads CSVRTGGTYEQYF. CDR3 coding DNA: TGCAGCGTTAGGACAGGGGGAACCTACGAGCAGTACTTC.

This clonotype has at least ten counts. This chain joins TRBV7-6 and TRBJ1-6; a possible D gene is TRBD1 (5 bases). Germline loops: CDR1 SGHVS, CDR2 FNYEAQ. V gave up 5 bases and J gave up 4 bases, with 9 bases separating them. CDR3 length equals 14 residues. The CDR3 sequence is CASSPGLYNSPLHF. The CDR3 DNA is TGTGCCAGCAGCCCGGGACTTTATAATTCACCCCTCCACTTT.